Following are 30 T cell receptor beta chains from one sample sequenced in a study of T-cell reconstitution after alpha-beta-depleted transplantation in children. The library targeted TCRbeta and was prepared with unique molecular identifiers. One entry per CDR3 protein results from TCRdb running MiXCR on the PCR reads. The table shows 550,000 to 600,000 distinct CDR3 sequences, with more than 20% occurring only once. The sequences come from PBMCs, mostly from graft donor cells, collected 360 days after TCRalphabeta/CD19-depleted stem cell transplant. Every receptor here comes from a boy under two years old who had a stem cell transplant for acute myeloid leukemia, so the T cells may come from the graft donor.

This clonotype was counted a few times. The rearrangement links TRBV7-2 to TRBJ2-1; 9 positions agree with TRBD2. The CDR3 runs 17 residues. Germline CDR1 is SGHTA and CDR2 is FQGNSA. Trimming took 1 base from V and 4 from J; bases not matched to a gene: 8. The CDR3 sequence is CASSLGPSGIIYNEQFF. CDR3 coding DNA: TGTGCCAGCAGCTTAGGGCCTAGCGGGATTATATACAATGAGCAGTTCTTC.

The J gene is TRBJ2-3, the V gene TRBV7-9; D possibly corresponds to TRBD1 (5 bases). Per germline, CDR1 SEHNR and CDR2 FQNEAQ (reference sequence). V lost 2 bases and J 2 bases, leaving 11 bases between the germline ends. The CDR3 covers 15 residues. CDR3 sequence reads: CASSLWGRDTDTQYF. The CDR3 DNA reads TGTGCCAGCAGCTTATGGGGCAGGGACACAGATACGCAGTATTTT.

This clonotype showed up many times. The chain is built from TRBV4-3 and TRBJ1-1; no reliable D call. Trimming left V 0 bases short and J 0 bases short, with 14 bases between. The CDR3 length is 17 residues. The V gene's germline CDR1 is LGHNA and CDR2 YSLEER. The CDR3 bases are TGCGCCAGCAGCCAAGAAGTGGGCAGCGCTTTGAACACTGAAGCTTTCTTT. This translates into CASSQEVGSALNTEAFF.

This clonotype was seen a handful of times. The chain recombines TRBV4-3 with TRBJ2-1, with 9 bases aligning to TRBD1. This CDR3 comprises 15 residues. Germline CDR1 and CDR2: LGHNA and YSLEER. Trimming at V came to 0 bases and at J to 8 bases, leaving 5 bases not matched to a gene. This CDR3 is CASSQDGGQGYEQFF. CDR3 coding DNA: TGCGCCAGCAGCCAAGATGGGGGACAGGGTTATGAGCAGTTCTTC.

This chain uses TRBV28 with TRBJ2-1; no clear D gene. Looked up from germline, CDR1 is MDHEN and CDR2 is SYDVKM. There are 15 residues in the CDR3. V shed 6 bases and J shed 2 bases, with 14 bases lying between them. The DNA of the CDR3 is TGTGCCAGCAGCGTAGTCCATGGAGCCTACAATGAGCAGTTCTTC. It specifies CASSVVHGAYNEQFF.

This sequence joins TRBV27 and TRBJ1-1; D is undetermined. The CDR3 spans 14 residues. The V end was cut by 3 bases, the J end by 3 bases, with 11 bases between. The germline V gene encodes CDR1 MNHEY and CDR2 SMNVEV (reference sequence). The CDR3 protein is CASSFTQMDTEAFF. CDR3 DNA: TGTGCCAGCAGTTTCACTCAGATGGACACTGAAGCTTTCTTT.

The rearrangement uses TRBV7-2 and TRBJ2-2, with D possibly being TRBD1 (6 bases). CDR3 size: 17 residues. Germline V gene data show CDR1 as SGHTA and CDR2 as FQGNSA. Trimming stripped 3 bases from V and 6 bases from J, with 20 bases between. The CDR3 protein is CASSLGLTGLSPGELFF. The CDR3 region has the DNA TGTGCCAGCAGCTTGGGCCTAACAGGGCTTAGTCCCGGGGAGCTGTTTTTT.

The rearrangement links TRBV7-7 to TRBJ2-7, with no clear D. The CDR3 is 13 residues long. The V end was cut by 2 bases, the J end by 3 bases, with 8 bases between. Germline assignment: CDR1 SSHAT and CDR2 FNYEAQ (reference sequence). Here the CDR3 DNA reads TGTGCCAGCAGCTTATATGACATCTACGAGCAGTACGTC. As protein: CASSLYDIYEQYV.

The table lists this clonotype with many counts. The CDR3: CASSLATGLLGEAFF. The CDR3 bases are TGTGCCAGCAGCTTAGCGACCGGCCTTTTGGGTGAAGCTTTCTTT. The V and J genes are TRBV7-2 and TRBJ1-1; D unresolved. V lost 0 bases and J 7 bases, leaving 15 bases between the germline ends. The CDR3 spans 15 residues. Germline values: CDR1 SGHTA, CDR2 FQGNSA.

V and J are TRBV12-5 and TRBJ1-1; 8 nucleotides agree with TRBD1. CDR1 and CDR2 (germline): LGHNT, FRNRAP. The CDR3 consists of 15 residues. J gave up 2 bases and V 2 bases, and 4 bases lay outside the gene matches. Here the CDR3 DNA reads TGTGCTAGTGGTTTGCCAGGGGGCTACAACACTGAAGCTTTCTTT. This encodes CASGLPGGYNTEAFF.

This clonotype was seen more than once but under ten times. V gene TRBV5-6 combines with J gene TRBJ2-7, with D possibly TRBD1 on 5 matching bases. The V gene lost 6 bases and the J gene lost 3 bases, with 13 bases spanning the gap. Germline V gene sequence: CDR1 SGHDT, CDR2 YYEEEE. This CDR3 has 13 residues. The CDR3 DNA follows: TGTGCCAGCACAGACAGCCCGGGCTACGAGCAGTACTTC. Translating gives CASTDSPGYEQYF.

The genes are TRBV7-9 and TRBJ2-7; possible D gene TRBD2, 5 bases. The CDR3 length is 14 residues. Germline loops: CDR1 SEHNR, CDR2 FQNEAQ (reference sequence). Between the trimmed V and J ends, which lost 0 bases and 0 bases, there was a span of 6 bases. As DNA, the CDR3 is TGTGCCAGCAGCTTAGCAGGGAGCTCCTACGAGCAGTACGTC. Encoded protein: CASSLAGSSYEQYV.

This clonotype occurred many times. The chain links TRBV11-2 to TRBJ1-5; D remains ambiguous. The CDR3 is 18 residues long. Trimming cost V 2 bases and J 6 bases, with 23 bases left between them. Germline V gene sequence: CDR1 SGHAT, CDR2 FQNNGV. The CDR3, as DNA: TGTGCCAGCAGCTTAATCAGTGCCGGCTCTGTCTGGGTTCAGCCCCAGCATTTT. Amino acid sequence: CASSLISAGSVWVQPQHF.

This clonotype has ten or more counts. The chain joins TRBV5-5 to TRBJ1-1, with D perhaps TRBD1 (6 bases). The V end lost 2 bases, the J end lost 4 bases, and 12 bases lay between the germline ends. The germline V gene encodes CDR1 SGHKS and CDR2 YYEKEE (reference sequence). This CDR3 contains 14 residues. CDR3 region: CASSFGGAGTEAFF. CDR3 sequence (DNA): TGTGCCAGCAGCTTTGGGGGCGCAGGCACTGAAGCTTTCTTT.

There are many counts of this clonotype. The chain is built from TRBV20-1 and TRBJ2-2, with D perhaps TRBD1 (6 bases). The CDR3 extends over 13 amino acids. Trimming removed 8 bases from V and 1 base from J, with 11 bases in between. CDR1 DFQATT and CDR2 SNEGSKA come from the germline V gene (reference sequence). CDR3 amino acids: CSPWGRNTGELFF. The CDR3 nucleotides read TGCAGTCCATGGGGGCGGAACACCGGGGAGCTGTTTTTT.

This clonotype showed up just a few times. The chain uses TRBV5-1 and TRBJ1-1; D call uncertain. V was trimmed by 2 bases and J by 7 bases, leaving 12 bases between them. This CDR3 spans 13 amino acids. The germline gives CDR1 SGHRS, CDR2 YFSETQ. The CDR3 region is CASSFKQLSEAFF. CDR3 sequence (DNA): TGCGCCAGCAGCTTTAAACAGTTAAGTGAAGCTTTCTTT.

V and J are TRBV4-3 and TRBJ1-2, with TRBD1 matching over 11 bases. Unmatched junction bases numbered 4, after V lost 0 bases and J lost 4 bases. The CDR3 is 16 amino acids. Germline V gene sequence: CDR1 LGHNA, CDR2 YSLEER. For the CDR3, the DNA is TGCGCCAGCAGCCAAGATGAAGGGACAGGGGGCTATGGCTACACCTTC. Amino acid sequence: CASSQDEGTGGYGYTF.

This clonotype has a count of ten or more. CDR3 DNA sequence: TGTGCCAGCAGTTTTCAGATAGCAGAGCGCACAGATACGCAGTATTTT. Translating gives CASSFQIAERTDTQYF. The V and J genes are TRBV28 and TRBJ2-3; D gene uncertain. The length of the CDR3 is 16 residues. CDR1 is MDHEN, CDR2 SYDVKM, per germline. V was clipped by 3 bases and J by 1 base, with 14 bases between them.

In this sample, this clonotype turned up a few times. The chain combines TRBV18 with TRBJ1-3; D perhaps matches TRBD1 (5 bases). Trimming left V 3 bases short and J 4 bases short, with 19 bases between. The CDR3 runs to 17 residues. Germline loops: CDR1 KGHSH, CDR2 LQKENI. The DNA for the CDR3 is TGTGCCAGCTCACCGACCGGGACGAACACCGCGGGAAACACCATATATTTT. This encodes CASSPTGTNTAGNTIYF.

This clonotype occurred many times. The chain uses TRBV29-1 and TRBJ2-7, with TRBD2 matching 7 bases. This CDR3 spans 13 amino acids. From germline, CDR1 is SQVTM and CDR2 ANQGSEA. The trim removed 8 bases at V and 0 bases at J, leaving 7 bases unmatched. The DNA for the CDR3 is TGCAGCCGAGGTGGGGGGGGCTCCTACGAGCAGTACTTC. It is translated as CSRGGGGSYEQYF.

This clonotype was picked up many times. The chain recombines TRBV20-1 with TRBJ2-3; no reliable D call. Germline loops: CDR1 DFQATT, CDR2 SNEGSKA (reference sequence). V shed 5 bases and J shed 1 base, with 10 bases lying between them. The CDR3 has 13 residues. The CDR3 is CSAPGEGTDTQYF. The CDR3 DNA reads as TGCAGTGCTCCGGGTGAGGGCACAGATACGCAGTATTTT.

On this clonotype itself: A much larger clone lies a single base off, so this may be a read error. The conserved phenylalanine or tryptophan is not found at the CDR3 terminus, so this likely reflects a read error. The chain uses TRBV29-1 and TRBJ2-1; TRBD2 agrees at 9 bases. Germline values: CDR1 SQVTM, CDR2 ANQGSEA. The CDR3 extends over 12 amino acids. V shed 7 bases and J 4 bases; nucleotides not matched to a gene: 2. CDR3 DNA: TGCAGCGGGCTAGCGGGATACAATGAGCAGTTCTCC. It translates to CSGLAGYNEQFS.

The CDR3 sequence is CSVAPQGRSNEQFF. The DNA for the CDR3 is TGCAGTGTTGCCCCCCAGGGTAGGAGTAATGAGCAGTTCTTC. The chain combines TRBV20-1 with TRBJ2-1, with a tentative D call TRBD1 (5 bases). Germline V gene sequence: CDR1 DFQATT, CDR2 SNEGSKA (reference sequence). The V end was cut by 7 bases, the J end by 7 bases, with 20 bases between. This CDR3 has 14 residues.

As for this clonotype: The germline gene is not matched at one end of the junction; a read error may be the cause. V usage is TRBV6-2 or TRBV6-3 and J usage is TRBJ2-1; 9 bases fit TRBD2. This CDR3 region has 16 residues. Looked up from germline, CDR1 is MNHEY and CDR2 is SVGEGT. The CDR3 region is CASSSPLAGSYNVQFF. CDR3 nucleotides: TGTGCCAGCAGTTCGCCACTAGCGGGCTCCTACAATGTGCAGTTCTTC.

V is TRBV20-1 and J is TRBJ2-1; a weak D match, TRBD1 (5 bases). From germline, CDR1 is DFQATT and CDR2 SNEGSKA (reference sequence). V lost 2 bases, J lost 5 bases, and 10 bases lay in between. This CDR3 region has 13 residues. The CDR3 protein is CSARKGVDNEQFF. The CDR3 coding sequence is TGCAGTGCTAGAAAAGGGGTGGACAATGAGCAGTTCTTC.

The chain has TRBV5-1 and TRBJ2-7; possibly TRBD2 for D (5 bases). This CDR3 region has 13 residues. The V end was cut by 3 bases, the J end by 6 bases, with 13 bases between. CDR1 SGHRS and CDR2 YFSETQ come from the germline V gene. The CDR3 DNA sequence: TGCGCCAGCAGCTGGGAGTGGGGATCCGAGCAGTACTTC. Its protein is CASSWEWGSEQYF.

The CDR3 coding sequence is TGTGCCAGCAGTTTCGACAGGCTGAACACTGAAGCTTTCTTT. It codes for CASSFDRLNTEAFF. J is TRBJ1-1 and V is TRBV12-3 or TRBV12-4; D possibly corresponds to TRBD1 (6 bases). The CDR3 consists of 14 residues. With 3 bases removed from V and 0 bases from J, the gap between germline ends came to 8 bases.

This clonotype has only a few counts. The CDR3 protein is CASSYGTPDEQYF. DNA for the CDR3: TGTGCCAGCAGCTACGGGACCCCGGACGAGCAGTACTTC. The chain joins TRBV6-6 to TRBJ2-7; D is perhaps TRBD1 or TRBD2 (5 bases each). The CDR3 runs 13 residues. The ends were cut back, 6 bases at V and 5 bases at J, with 14 bases in the middle. Germline assignment: CDR1 MNHNY and CDR2 SVGAGI (reference sequence).

The sample holds many counts of this clonotype. The chain's CDR3 is CSARDGHFQETQYF. As DNA, the CDR3 is TGCAGTGCTAGAGATGGGCATTTCCAAGAGACCCAGTACTTC. The chain combines TRBV20-1 with TRBJ2-5, with unresolved D. Germline V gives CDR1 DFQATT, CDR2 SNEGSKA (reference sequence). V lost 0 bases, J lost 1 base, and 9 bases lay in between. The CDR3 runs to 14 residues.

V gene TRBV24-1 combines with J gene TRBJ1-5, with 7 bases that match TRBD1. CDR1 and CDR2 from the germline V gene are KGHDR and SFDVKD. The CDR3 has 14 amino acids. The J segment lost 4 bases and the V segment lost 7 bases, leaving 6 bases of the junction unmatched. CDR3 sequence (DNA): TGTGCCACCAGCTCGACAGGGCCGAATCAGCCCCAGCATTTT. The encoded protein is CATSSTGPNQPQHF.